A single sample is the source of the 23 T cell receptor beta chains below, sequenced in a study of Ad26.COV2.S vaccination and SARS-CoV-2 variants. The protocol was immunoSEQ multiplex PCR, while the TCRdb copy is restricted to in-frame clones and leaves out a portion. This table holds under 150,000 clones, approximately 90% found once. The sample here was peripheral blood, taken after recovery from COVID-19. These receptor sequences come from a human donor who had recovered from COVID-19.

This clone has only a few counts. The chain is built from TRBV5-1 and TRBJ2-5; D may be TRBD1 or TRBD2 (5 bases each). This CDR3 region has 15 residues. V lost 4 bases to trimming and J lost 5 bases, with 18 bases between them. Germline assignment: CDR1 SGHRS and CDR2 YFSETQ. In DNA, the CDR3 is TGCGCCAGCAGCGTTACCGGGACCCCGGGGGAGACCCAGTACTTC. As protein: CASSVTGTPGETQYF.

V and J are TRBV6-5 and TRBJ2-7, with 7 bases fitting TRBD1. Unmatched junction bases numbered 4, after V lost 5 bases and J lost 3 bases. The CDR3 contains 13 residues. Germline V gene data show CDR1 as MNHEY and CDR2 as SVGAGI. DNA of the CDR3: TGTGCCAGCAGTAGGGACAGAAACTACGAGCAGTACTTC. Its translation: CASSRDRNYEQYF.

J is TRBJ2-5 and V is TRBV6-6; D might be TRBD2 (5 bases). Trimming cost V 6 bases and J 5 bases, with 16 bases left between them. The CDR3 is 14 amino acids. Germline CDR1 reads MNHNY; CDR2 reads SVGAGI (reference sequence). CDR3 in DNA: TGTGCCAGCAGCCCCGGGTCGAGGGAGGAGACCCAGTACTTC. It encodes CASSPGSREETQYF.

The CDR3 protein is CASSMGLAIPTDTQYF. The CDR3 DNA sequence: TGTGCCAGCAGCATGGGACTAGCGATTCCCACAGATACGCAGTATTTT. The chain has TRBV5-5 and TRBJ2-3, with 10 bases lining up with TRBD2. Trimming removed 4 bases from V and 2 bases from J; junction bases left unmatched: 7. This CDR3 comprises 16 residues. CDR1 is SGHKS, CDR2 YYEKEE, per germline (reference sequence).

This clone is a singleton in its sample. CDR3 nucleotide sequence: TGCGCCAGCAGCCCGTCTGCCTACAATGAGCAGTTCTTC. It specifies CASSPSAYNEQFF. The chain joins TRBV10-2 to TRBJ2-1; D uncertain. CDR3 length: 13 amino acids. Trimming took 6 bases from V and 2 from J, leaving 8 bases between them. Germline CDR1 WSHSY, CDR2 SAAADI.

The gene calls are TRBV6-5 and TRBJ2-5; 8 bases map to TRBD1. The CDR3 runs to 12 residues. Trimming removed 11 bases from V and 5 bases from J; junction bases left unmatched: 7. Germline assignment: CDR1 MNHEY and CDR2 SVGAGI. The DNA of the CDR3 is TGTGCCTCCAGGACAGGGCCGGAGACCCAGTACTTC. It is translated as CASRTGPETQYF.

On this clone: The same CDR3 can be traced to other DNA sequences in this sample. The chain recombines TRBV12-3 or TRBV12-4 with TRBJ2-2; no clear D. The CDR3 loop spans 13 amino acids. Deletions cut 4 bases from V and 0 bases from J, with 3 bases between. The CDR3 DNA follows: TGTGCCAGCAGTTCGTCGAACACCGGGGAGCTGTTTTTT. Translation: CASSSSNTGELFF.

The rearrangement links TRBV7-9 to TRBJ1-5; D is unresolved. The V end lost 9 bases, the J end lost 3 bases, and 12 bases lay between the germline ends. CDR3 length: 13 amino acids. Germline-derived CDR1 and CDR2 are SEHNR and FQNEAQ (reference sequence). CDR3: CASSGGINQPQHF. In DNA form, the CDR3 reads TGTGCCAGTTCGGGCGGCATCAATCAGCCCCAGCATTTT.

The CDR3 reads CASSFPGQGREKLFF. In DNA form, the CDR3 reads TGTGCCAGCAGTTTCCCGGGACAGGGACGGGAAAAACTGTTTTTT. The chain couples TRBV28 to TRBJ1-4, with 9 bases matching TRBD1. J lost 8 bases, V lost 3 bases, and 7 bases had no gene match. The germline V gene has CDR1 MDHEN and CDR2 SYDVKM. The CDR3 length is 15 residues.

The CDR3 nucleotides are TGCGCCAGCAGTTACCAGGGGGGAAGAGGAGAGACCCAGTACTTC. Protein sequence: CASSYQGGRGETQYF. The J gene is TRBJ2-5, the V gene TRBV5-1, with D perhaps TRBD1 (7 bases). In germline, CDR1 is SGHRS, CDR2 YFSETQ. CDR3 size: 15 residues. Trimming took 5 bases from V and 4 from J, leaving 18 bases between them.

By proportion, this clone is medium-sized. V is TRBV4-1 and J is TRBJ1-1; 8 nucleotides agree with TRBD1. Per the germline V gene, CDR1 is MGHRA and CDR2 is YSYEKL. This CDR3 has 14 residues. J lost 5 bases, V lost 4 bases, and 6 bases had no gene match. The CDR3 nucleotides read TGCGCCAGCAGCCGCGGACAGGGTGGTACTGAAGCTTTCTTT. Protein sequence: CASSRGQGGTEAFF.

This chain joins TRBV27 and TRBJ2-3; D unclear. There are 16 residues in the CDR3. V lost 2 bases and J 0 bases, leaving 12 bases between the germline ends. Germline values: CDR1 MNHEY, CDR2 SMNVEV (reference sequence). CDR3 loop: CASSLTPGTSTDTQYF. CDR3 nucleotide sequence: TGTGCCAGCAGTTTAACCCCGGGTACTAGCACAGATACGCAGTATTTT.

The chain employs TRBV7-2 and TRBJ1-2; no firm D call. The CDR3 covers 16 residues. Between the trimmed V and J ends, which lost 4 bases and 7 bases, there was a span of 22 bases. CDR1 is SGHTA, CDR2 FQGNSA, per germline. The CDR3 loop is CASSSQIPDGTSGYTF. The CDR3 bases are TGTGCCAGCAGCTCTCAGATACCAGACGGAACGAGTGGCTACACCTTC.

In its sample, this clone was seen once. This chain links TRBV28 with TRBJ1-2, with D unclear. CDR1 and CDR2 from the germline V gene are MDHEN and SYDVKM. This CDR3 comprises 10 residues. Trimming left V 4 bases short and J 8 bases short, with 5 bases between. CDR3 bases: TGTGCCAGCAGTTCCAGCGGCTACACCTTC. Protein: CASSSSGYTF.

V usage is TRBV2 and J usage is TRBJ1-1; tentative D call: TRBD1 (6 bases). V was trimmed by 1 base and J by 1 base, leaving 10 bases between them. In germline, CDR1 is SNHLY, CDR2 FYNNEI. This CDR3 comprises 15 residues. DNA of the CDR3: TGTGCCAGCAGTGAAGAGGGGGGGGAGAACACTGAAGCTTTCTTT. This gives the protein CASSEEGGENTEAFF.

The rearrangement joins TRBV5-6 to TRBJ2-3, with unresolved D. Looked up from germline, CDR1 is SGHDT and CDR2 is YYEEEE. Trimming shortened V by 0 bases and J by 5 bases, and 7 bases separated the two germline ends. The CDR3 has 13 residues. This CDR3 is CASSLVRLDTQYF. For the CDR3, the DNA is TGTGCCAGCAGCTTGGTCCGACTAGATACGCAGTATTTT.

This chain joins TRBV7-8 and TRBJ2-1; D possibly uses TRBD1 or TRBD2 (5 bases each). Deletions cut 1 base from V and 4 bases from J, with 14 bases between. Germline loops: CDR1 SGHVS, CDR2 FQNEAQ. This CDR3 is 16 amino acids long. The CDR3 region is CASSLDGAGIYNEQFF. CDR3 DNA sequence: TGTGCCAGCAGCTTAGACGGGGCCGGAATATACAATGAGCAGTTCTTC.

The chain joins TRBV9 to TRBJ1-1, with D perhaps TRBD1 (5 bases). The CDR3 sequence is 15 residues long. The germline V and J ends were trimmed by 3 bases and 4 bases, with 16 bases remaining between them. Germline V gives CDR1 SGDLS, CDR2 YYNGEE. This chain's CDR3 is CASSGTGDVFTEAFF. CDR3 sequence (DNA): TGTGCCAGCAGCGGAACCGGGGACGTTTTCACTGAAGCTTTCTTT.

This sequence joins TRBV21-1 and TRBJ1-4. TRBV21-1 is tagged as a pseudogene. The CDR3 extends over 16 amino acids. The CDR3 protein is CASSKARKGTNEKLFF. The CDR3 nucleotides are TGTGCCAGCAGCAAAGCGCGGAAGGGAACTAATGAAAAACTGTTTTTT.

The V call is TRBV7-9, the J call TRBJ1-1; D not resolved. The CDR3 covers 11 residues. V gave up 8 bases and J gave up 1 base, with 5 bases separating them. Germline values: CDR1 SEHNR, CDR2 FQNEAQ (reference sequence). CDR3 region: CASRANTEAFF. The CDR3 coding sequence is TGTGCCAGCCGGGCGAACACTGAAGCTTTCTTT.

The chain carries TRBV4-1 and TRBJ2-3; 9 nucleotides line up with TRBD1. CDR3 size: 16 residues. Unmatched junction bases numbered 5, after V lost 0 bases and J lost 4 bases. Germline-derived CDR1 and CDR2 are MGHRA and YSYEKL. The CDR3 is CASSQDWRQGADTQYF. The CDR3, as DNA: TGCGCCAGCAGCCAAGATTGGCGACAGGGGGCAGATACGCAGTATTTT.

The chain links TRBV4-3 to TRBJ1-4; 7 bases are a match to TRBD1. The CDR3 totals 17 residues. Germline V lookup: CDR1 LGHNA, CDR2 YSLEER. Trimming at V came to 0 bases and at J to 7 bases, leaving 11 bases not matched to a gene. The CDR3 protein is CASSQEYDRERSEKLFF. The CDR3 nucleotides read TGCGCCAGCAGCCAAGAGTACGACAGGGAAAGGAGTGAAAAACTGTTTTTT.

The chain's CDR3 is CASSRLAGAYEQYF. CDR3 nucleotide sequence: TGTGCCAGCAGTCGACTAGCGGGGGCCTACGAGCAGTACTTC. The chain uses TRBV5-8 and TRBJ2-7, with 12 bases matching TRBD2. The CDR3 contains 14 residues. V lost 5 bases to trimming and J lost 2 bases; unmatched junction nucleotides: 2. Per germline, CDR1 SGHTS and CDR2 YDEGEE. Combining the CDR3 with reference TRBV5-8 and TRBJ2-7 gives the whole variable domain EAGVTQSPTHLIKTRGQQATLRCSPISGHTSVYWYQQALGLGLQFLLWYDEGEERNRGNFPPRFSGRQFPNYSSELNVNALELEDSALYLCASSRLAGAYEQYFGPGTRLTVT.